The next 31 T cell receptor beta chains were all read from a single sample in a study of shared clonotypes between healthy human individuals. Method: immunoSEQ multiplex PCR; TCRdb's copy keeps in-frame clones and lacks some. This sample has 2 million to 3 million clones, with under 95% found just once. Sample: naive CD4+ T cells from PBMCs. The sample's subset: CD45RA+ positively selected. These receptors were obtained from a man in his late teens or twenties in good health. Some clones in this sample may be carry-over from other donors' samples.

This rearrangement joins TRBV9 to TRBJ1-2; possible D gene TRBD1, 6 bases. V was shortened by 0 bases and J by 6 bases, with 12 bases between the two germline ends. The CDR3 extends over 14 amino acids. Germline-derived CDR1 and CDR2 are SGDLS and YYNGEE. The CDR3 nucleotides are TGTGCCAGCAGCGTAGGTCGGGGGCCAGATGGCTACACCTTC. Translation gives CASSVGRGPDGYTF.

V usage is TRBV20-1 and J usage is TRBJ2-1; D may correspond to TRBD1 or TRBD2 (6 bases each). This CDR3 region has 11 residues. Germline values: CDR1 DFQATT, CDR2 SNEGSKA (reference sequence). In DNA, the CDR3 is TGCAGCCAGAGGAGGGGGGACGAGCAGTTCTTC. Amino acids: CSQRRGDEQFF.

This sequence joins TRBV29-1 and TRBJ2-3; 8 bases fit TRBD2. Germline-derived CDR1 and CDR2 are SQVTM and ANQGSEA. The V segment lost 6 bases and the J segment 3 bases; nucleotides outside the gene matches: 5. The CDR3 extends over 13 amino acids. CDR3 DNA: TGCAGCGTGGAGGGGACTAGTACAGATACGCAGTATTTT. The encoded protein is CSVEGTSTDTQYF.

The chain joins TRBV7-3 to TRBJ2-6; D gene ambiguous. CDR1 and CDR2 (germline): SGHTA, FQGTGA. Trimming stripped 0 bases from V and 6 bases from J, with 9 bases between. CDR3 length equals 15 residues. The CDR3 is CASSLTGPQANVLTF. As DNA, the CDR3 is TGTGCCAGCAGCTTAACTGGGCCACAGGCCAACGTCCTGACTTTC.

The chain is built from TRBV6-6 and TRBJ1-2; D might be TRBD1 (6 bases). This CDR3 is 13 amino acids long. The V end was cut by 6 bases, the J end by 2 bases, with 10 bases between. Germline V gene sequence: CDR1 MNHNY, CDR2 SVGAGI (reference sequence). CDR3 sequence reads: CASSQGQNYGYTF. The CDR3, as DNA: TGTGCCAGCAGCCAAGGACAGAACTATGGCTACACCTTC.

The V and J genes are TRBV28 and TRBJ1-4; tentative D call: TRBD1 (5 bases). Germline V CDR1 and CDR2: MDHEN, SYDVKM. V gave up 1 base and J gave up 7 bases, with 16 bases separating them. The length of the CDR3 is 16 residues. DNA for the CDR3: TGTGCCAGCAGTTTATCCCTGGGGAGGGGAGTTGAAAAACTGTTTTTT. Encoded protein: CASSLSLGRGVEKLFF.

This clone was picked up one time. This sequence joins TRBV6-5 and TRBJ2-1, with TRBD1 as a possible D gene (6 bases). The CDR3 is 16 amino acids. V lost 2 bases and J 4 bases, leaving 15 bases between the germline ends. CDR1 MNHEY and CDR2 SVGAGI come from the germline V gene. For the CDR3, the DNA is TGTGCCAGCAGTTACACCGGGACAAGACTTTACAATGAGCAGTTCTTC. This codes for CASSYTGTRLYNEQFF.

To note about this clone: This CDR3 is also generated by other DNA sequences in the sample. The V and J genes are TRBV29-1 and TRBJ2-7, with D possibly being TRBD1 or TRBD2 (5 bases each). Trimming removed 4 bases at V and 5 bases at J, with 12 bases between. The CDR3 consists of 12 residues. CDR1 SQVTM and CDR2 ANQGSEA come from the germline V gene. The CDR3 DNA reads as TGCAGCGTTGTGAGGGGTGGGAACGAGCAGTACTTC. It codes for CSVVRGGNEQYF.

The V and J genes are TRBV6-1 and TRBJ2-2; 7 nucleotides agree with TRBD2. Losses at the gene ends were 2 bases for V and 4 bases for J; bases not matched to a gene: 4. Germline CDR1 reads MNHNS; CDR2 reads SASEGT. The CDR3 sequence is 15 residues long. The CDR3 sequence: CASSELGEGTGELFF. The CDR3 DNA reads as TGTGCCAGCAGTGAACTTGGGGAGGGCACCGGGGAGCTGTTTTTT.

The chain joins TRBV28 to TRBJ2-2, with 7 nucleotides matching TRBD1. This CDR3 has 14 amino acids. The trim removed 10 bases at V and 4 bases at J, leaving 9 bases unmatched. Germline V gene sequence: CDR1 MDHEN, CDR2 SYDVKM. The CDR3 nucleotides read TGTGCCACCTTCTCGACAGGGTTCACCGGGGAGCTGTTTTTT. Translating it yields CATFSTGFTGELFF.

V is TRBV7-9 and J is TRBJ2-1; tentatively, D is TRBD1 (7 bases). V dropped 8 bases and J dropped 0 bases, with 11 bases sitting between them. CDR1 SEHNR and CDR2 FQNEAQ come from the germline V gene (reference sequence). The CDR3 has 14 amino acids. Here the CDR3 reads CASPGGSSYNEQFF. DNA of the CDR3: TGTGCCAGCCCAGGGGGGAGCTCCTACAATGAGCAGTTCTTC.

For this clone: The same CDR3 also results from other DNA sequences found in this sample. This rearrangement joins TRBV9 to TRBJ2-3; 7 bases map to TRBD1. Per germline, CDR1 SGDLS and CDR2 YYNGEE. V trimming: 0 bases; J trimming: 2 bases; junction bases outside the gene matches: 3. The CDR3 extends over 15 amino acids. The CDR3 sequence: CASSVGGTATDTQYF. CDR3 coding DNA: TGTGCCAGCAGCGTAGGAGGGACAGCCACAGATACGCAGTATTTT.

This chain joins TRBV28 and TRBJ2-3, with 8 bases matching TRBD2. This CDR3 has 16 residues. J gave up 6 bases and V 2 bases, and 10 bases lay outside the gene matches. The V gene's germline CDR1 is MDHEN and CDR2 SYDVKM. The CDR3 coding sequence is TGTGCCAGCAGTTTAGGGGGGGCGGGAGGCCGGGATACGCAGTATTTT. Its translation is CASSLGGAGGRDTQYF.

The count of this clone is one. The CDR3 DNA is TGTGCCGCAGAGAGACAGGGTCGGGCGAACACCGGGGAGCTGTTTTTT. Its protein is CAAERQGRANTGELFF. The V gene is TRBV2, the J gene TRBJ2-2; 7 nucleotides align to TRBD1. The ends lost 11 bases at V and 0 bases at J; junction bases unmatched: 12. Germline V lookup: CDR1 SNHLY, CDR2 FYNNEI. There are 16 residues in the CDR3.

This clone was seen a single time. V and J are TRBV6-5 and TRBJ1-3; no clear D gene. The germline V gene encodes CDR1 MNHEY and CDR2 SVGAGI. The CDR3 spans 13 residues. V was pared by 2 bases and J by 0 bases, with 2 bases between. The DNA of the CDR3 is TGTGCCAGCAGTTACCTCTCTGGAAACACCATATATTTT. Encoded protein: CASSYLSGNTIYF.

The V and J genes are TRBV6-5 and TRBJ2-7; D possibly uses TRBD1 or TRBD2 (7 bases each). Germline CDR1 MNHEY, CDR2 SVGAGI. The V end was cut by 3 bases, the J end by 2 bases, with 14 bases between. The CDR3 is made up of 15 amino acids. CDR3 nucleotide sequence: TGTGCCAGCAGTTATGACAGGGAGGGGACCTACGAGCAGTACTTC. Translated, it gives CASSYDREGTYEQYF.

This rearrangement joins TRBV4-3 to TRBJ2-1, with D perhaps matching TRBD2 (7 bases). This CDR3 spans 17 amino acids. Germline CDR1 reads LGHNA; CDR2 reads YSLEER. The V and J ends lost 0 bases and 6 bases respectively, with 18 bases between them. CDR3 sequence: CASSQDREGGASNEQFF. The CDR3 DNA follows: TGCGCCAGCAGCCAAGATAGGGAGGGGGGGGCGAGCAATGAGCAGTTCTTC.

The chain links TRBV7-9 to TRBJ2-3, with 8 bases aligning to TRBD2. With V trimmed by 5 bases and J by 4 bases, 8 bases remained unmatched. The CDR3 covers 15 residues. Germline V gene data show CDR1 as SEHNR and CDR2 as FQNEAQ (reference sequence). Here the CDR3 DNA reads TGTGCCAGCAGCAGTCTCGGACTAGCTGCAGATACGCAGTATTTT. This gives the protein CASSSLGLAADTQYF.

The chain recombines TRBV7-2 with TRBJ2-1; 7 nucleotides agree with TRBD1. The CDR3 is made up of 15 amino acids. V lost 5 bases, J lost 0 bases, and 4 bases stayed unmatched. Looked up from germline, CDR1 is SGHTA and CDR2 is FQGNSA. The CDR3: CASSQGGVSYNEQFF. As DNA, the CDR3 is TGTGCCAGCAGCCAAGGGGGCGTCTCCTACAATGAGCAGTTCTTC.

This clone showed up just once. This chain connects TRBV7-9 to TRBJ1-2; possible D gene TRBD1, 5 bases. The length of the CDR3 is 13 residues. Germline V lookup: CDR1 SEHNR, CDR2 FQNEAQ (reference sequence). Trimming pared 5 bases from V and 5 bases from J, leaving 12 bases between. CDR3 nucleotides: TGTGCCAGCAGCCTGACAGACCTTTATGGCTACACCTTC. Amino acid sequence: CASSLTDLYGYTF.

The CDR3 loop reads CASSLVTGEYQPQHF. CDR3 coding DNA: TGTGCCAGCAGCTTGGTGACAGGGGAATATCAGCCCCAGCATTTT. This rearrangement joins TRBV5-5 to TRBJ1-5; 8 bases line up with TRBD1. The CDR3 is 15 amino acids. Germline V gives CDR1 SGHKS, CDR2 YYEKEE (reference sequence). With 0 bases clipped from V and 5 bases from J, the junction kept 4 bases outside the gene matches.

This chain uses TRBV5-1 with TRBJ2-1, with 7 nucleotides matching TRBD2. J lost 6 bases, V lost 4 bases, and 7 bases had no gene match. CDR3 length: 14 amino acids. Per germline, CDR1 SGHRS and CDR2 YFSETQ. In nucleotides, the CDR3 is TGCGCCAGCAGCCCGCGGGGAGGGGCCAATGAGCAGTTCTTC. This translates into CASSPRGGANEQFF.

The gene calls are TRBV19 and TRBJ1-5; D is possibly TRBD1 (5 bases). The V gene's germline CDR1 is LNHDA and CDR2 SQIVND (reference sequence). Trimming removed 3 bases from V and 1 base from J, with 13 bases in between. The CDR3 length is 16 residues. The CDR3 DNA reads as TGTGCCAGTAGTATGGATAGGGGATGGAGCAATCAGCCCCAGCATTTT. It is translated as CASSMDRGWSNQPQHF.

This clone was seen only once. The V gene is TRBV28, the J gene TRBJ2-5; 8 positions match TRBD2. CDR3 length equals 16 residues. V lost 2 bases, J lost 6 bases, and 11 bases stayed unmatched. Germline values: CDR1 MDHEN, CDR2 SYDVKM. The CDR3 DNA is TGTGCCAGCAGTTTAAGGGTCCCTCAGCGGGAGCAGACCCAGTACTTC. It yields the protein CASSLRVPQREQTQYF. The whole variable domain, remainder taken from reference TRBV28 and TRBJ2-5, is DVKVTQSSRYLVKRTGEKVFLECVQDMDHENMFWYRQDPGLGLRLIYFSYDVKMKEKGDIPEGYSVSREKKERFSLILESASTNQTSMYLCASSLRVPQREQTQYFGPGTRLLVL.

The chain's CDR3 is CASSLAGGFRQPQHF. CDR3 sequence (DNA): TGTGCCAGCAGCTTAGCGGGGGGGTTCCGGCAGCCCCAGCATTTT. The rearrangement uses TRBV7-2 and TRBJ1-5, with D tentatively TRBD1 (5 bases). This CDR3 region has 15 residues. Per germline, CDR1 SGHTA and CDR2 FQGNSA. V lost 0 bases to trimming and J lost 7 bases, with 13 bases between them.

V and J are TRBV7-2 and TRBJ2-7, with D uncertain. Trimming stripped 1 base from V and 0 bases from J, with 10 bases between. Germline loops: CDR1 SGHTA, CDR2 FQGNSA. This CDR3 is built from 15 residues. This CDR3 reads CASSLEVLDSYEQYF. The CDR3, as DNA: TGTGCCAGCAGCTTAGAAGTCTTGGACTCCTACGAGCAGTACTTC.

V is TRBV28 and J is TRBJ1-6; D uncertain. The CDR3 consists of 15 residues. V dropped 3 bases and J dropped 0 bases, with 6 bases sitting between them. Per the germline V gene, CDR1 is MDHEN and CDR2 is SYDVKM. In nucleotides, the CDR3 is TGTGCCAGCAGTTTGTTAAGCTCCTATAATTCACCCCTCCACTTT. Translated, it gives CASSLLSSYNSPLHF.

The rearrangement joins TRBV14 to TRBJ1-1; 10 positions agree with TRBD1. The V and J ends lost 3 bases and 4 bases, in that order; junction bases with no gene match: 8. This CDR3 region has 16 residues. Germline CDR1 SGHDN, CDR2 FVKESK. The CDR3 region is CASSHRQGAGSTEAFF. CDR3 DNA sequence: TGTGCCAGCAGCCACAGACAGGGGGCAGGAAGCACTGAAGCTTTCTTT.

This chain uses TRBV5-1 with TRBJ2-7, with D possibly being TRBD2 (6 bases). V lost 4 bases to trimming and J lost 6 bases, with 26 bases between them. Per the germline V gene, CDR1 is SGHRS and CDR2 is YFSETQ. The CDR3 runs 17 residues. Here the CDR3 DNA reads TGCGCCAGCAGCCCCAGGAGCGGAGGGCCAGGAAGAAGCGAGCAGTACTTC. It yields the protein CASSPRSGGPGRSEQYF.

The gene calls are TRBV28 and TRBJ2-7; tentatively, D is TRBD2 (6 bases). CDR1 and CDR2 from the germline V gene are MDHEN and SYDVKM. The CDR3 spans 14 residues. Trimming left V 1 base short and J 5 bases short, with 12 bases between. DNA of the CDR3: TGTGCCAGCAGTTTATTGGGCGGGAACGACGAGCAGTACTTC. Its protein is CASSLLGGNDEQYF.

This clone has just one count. This CDR3 reads CASSYSIWIMNTEAFF. For the CDR3, the DNA is TGTGCCAGCAGTTACTCGATCTGGATCATGAACACTGAAGCTTTCTTT. This chain links TRBV6-5 with TRBJ1-1; D is uncertain. The CDR3 runs to 16 residues. Trimming took off 0 bases at V and 0 bases at J, with 11 bases between the two ends. CDR1 MNHEY and CDR2 SVGAGI come from the germline V gene.